The clone carrying this T cell receptor (beta chain) occurred many times. Its antigen is still unknown. The record originates from a study of T cells in Graves' hyperthyroidism and ophthalmopathy. Study information: At initial diagnosis, before any treatment had begun, peripheral blood was obtained. Points from the study as a whole: Most clonotypes expanded in thyroid above 0.001 were likewise present in blood. Before onset, ophthalmopathy was predicted by the model a median approximately 6.5 months earlier.

V lost 6 bases and J 6 bases, leaving 15 bases between the germline ends. Germline CDR1 SNHLY, CDR2 FYNNEI. The CDR3 has 13 amino acids. Uncontrolled infection, other autoimmune disease, pregnancy or lactation disqualified patients from enrolment. The source material, RNA transcripts, was used to amplify TCR beta CDR3 regions. TCR CDR3 underwent first-round RT-PCR with the HTBI primer set. TCRdb reanalysed the multiplex PCR reads using MiXCR and keeps one entry per CDR3 protein. The data contain about 260,000 distinct CDR3 sequences, 15% to 20% of them singletons. The sequenced sample was blood. The genes are TRBV2 and TRBJ2-7; D could derive from TRBD1 or TRBD2 (6 bases each). This TCR was recovered from a woman between 18 and 29 years old with Graves' ophthalmopathy. The chain's CDR3 is CASSGTRGGEQYF. Written as DNA, the CDR3 is TGTGCCAGCAGCGGGACTCGAGGGGGCGAGCAGTACTTC.